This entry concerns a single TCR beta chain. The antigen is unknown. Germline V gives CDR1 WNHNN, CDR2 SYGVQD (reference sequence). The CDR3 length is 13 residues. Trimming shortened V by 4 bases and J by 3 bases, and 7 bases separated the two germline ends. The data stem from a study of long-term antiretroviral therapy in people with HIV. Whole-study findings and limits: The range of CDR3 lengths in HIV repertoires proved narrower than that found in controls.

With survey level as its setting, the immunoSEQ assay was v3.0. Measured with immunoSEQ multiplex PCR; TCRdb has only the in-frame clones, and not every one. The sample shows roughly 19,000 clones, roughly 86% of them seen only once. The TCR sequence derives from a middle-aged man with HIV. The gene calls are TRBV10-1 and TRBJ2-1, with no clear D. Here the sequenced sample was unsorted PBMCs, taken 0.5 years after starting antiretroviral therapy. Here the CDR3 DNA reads TGCGCCAGCAGTGGGGCCAACTACAATGAGCAGTTCTTC. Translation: CASSGANYNEQFF.